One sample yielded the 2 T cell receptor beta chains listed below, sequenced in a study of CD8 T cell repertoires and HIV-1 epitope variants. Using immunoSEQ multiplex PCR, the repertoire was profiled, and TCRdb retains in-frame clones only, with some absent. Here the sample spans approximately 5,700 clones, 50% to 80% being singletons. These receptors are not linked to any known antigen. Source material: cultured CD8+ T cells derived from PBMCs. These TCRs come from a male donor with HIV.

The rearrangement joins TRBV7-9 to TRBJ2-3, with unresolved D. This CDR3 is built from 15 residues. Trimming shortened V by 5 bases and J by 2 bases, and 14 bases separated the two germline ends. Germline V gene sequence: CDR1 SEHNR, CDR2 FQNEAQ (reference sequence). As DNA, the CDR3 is TGTGCCAGCAGCGACGTTGGGTTGAACACAGATACGCAGTATTTT. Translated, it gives CASSDVGLNTDTQYF.

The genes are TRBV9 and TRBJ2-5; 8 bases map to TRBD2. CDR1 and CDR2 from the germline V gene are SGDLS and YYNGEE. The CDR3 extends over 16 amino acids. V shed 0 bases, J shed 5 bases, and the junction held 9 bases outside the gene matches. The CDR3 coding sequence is TGTGCCAGCAGCGTAGGCGATGGCGGGGGGTTCGAGACCCAGTACTTC. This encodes CASSVGDGGGFETQYF. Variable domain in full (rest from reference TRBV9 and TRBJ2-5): DSGVTQTPKHLITATGQRVTLRCSPRSGDLSVYWYQQSLDQGLQFLIQYYNGEERAKGNILERFSAQQFPDLHSELNLSSLELGDSALYFCASSVGDGGGFETQYFGPGTRLLVL.